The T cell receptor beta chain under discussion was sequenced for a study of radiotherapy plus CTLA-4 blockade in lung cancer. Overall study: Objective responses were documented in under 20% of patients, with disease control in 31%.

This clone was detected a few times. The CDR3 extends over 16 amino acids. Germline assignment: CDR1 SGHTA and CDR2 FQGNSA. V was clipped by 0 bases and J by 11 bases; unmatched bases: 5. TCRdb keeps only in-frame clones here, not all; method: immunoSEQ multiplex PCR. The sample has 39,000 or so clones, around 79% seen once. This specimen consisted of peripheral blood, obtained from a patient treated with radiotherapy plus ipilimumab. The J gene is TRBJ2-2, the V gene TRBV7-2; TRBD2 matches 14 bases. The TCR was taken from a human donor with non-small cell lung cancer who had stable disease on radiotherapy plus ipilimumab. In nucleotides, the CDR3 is TGTGCCAGCAGCTTAGCGCTGACTAGCGGGGGGGCCGAGCTGTTTTTT. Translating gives CASSLALTSGGAELFF.